The rows below give T cell receptor beta chains drawn from one sample of a study of human T cells and chemical hapten exposure. MiXCR, applied by TCRdb to the RACE reads, yields one record per CDR3 protein. The top ten hold 1.9% of the sample, which has 40,000 or so distinct CDR3 sequences, more than 10% seen once. Sequences were derived from whole blood, sampled in connection with sensitization to the hapten diphenylcyclopropenone (DPC). The receptors originated from a woman aged 40 to 55 with alopecia areata. Some clones in this sample may be carry-over from other donors' samples. The CDR3 runs from the conserved cysteine through the conserved F or W. The order of the fields is CDR3 length, clone size, J gene, V gene, D gene, CDR3 DNA, CDR3 protein. D genes are given only for firm matches. Size values are once, few and many counts, or a class for expanded clones, and some rows have none.

16 | many | TRBJ2-1 | TRBV7-9 | . | TGTGCCAGCAGCTTAGCGGCGGCGGGAAGTTACATTGAGCAGTTCTTC | CASSLAAAGSYIEQFF
15 | . | TRBJ1-2 | TRBV7-9 | . | TGTGCCAGCAGCTCGGACAGAAGCTACAGCTATGGCTACACCTTC | CASSSDRSYSYGYTF
15 | . | TRBJ2-2 | TRBV6-1 | TRBD1 | TGTGCCACCAGAGGGGACAGGGCTCACACCGGGGAGCTGTTTTTT | CATRGDRAHTGELFF
15 | many | TRBJ1-3 | TRBV20-1 | . | TGCAGTGCTAGAGACCCAACAGGGACTGGAAACACCATATATTTT | CSARDPTGTGNTIYF
19 | many | TRBJ2-2 | TRBV7-9 | TRBD2 | TGTGCCAGCAGTACCCTCATAGCGGGAGGGCAGCAGAACACCGGGGAGCTGTTTTTT | CASSTLIAGGQQNTGELFF
13 | many | TRBJ1-1 | TRBV18 | . | TGTGCCAGCTCACGGAACAGGGATTTTGAAGCTTTCTTT | CASSRNRDFEAFF
17 | . | TRBJ1-4 | TRBV11-2 | . | TGTGCCAGCAGCCCGCCCCATTTGGACGTGTCTAATGAAAAACTGTTTTTT | CASSPPHLDVSNEKLFF
14 | many | TRBJ2-7 | TRBV20-1 | TRBD2 | TGCAGTGCCGCCACCCGGGAGGGGAGGTACGAGCAGTACTTC | CSAATREGRYEQYF
13 | few | TRBJ2-7 | TRBV10-2 | . | TGCGCCAGCAGTGAGTCCTACGGGGACGAGCAGTACTTC | CASSESYGDEQYF
14 | few | TRBJ2-7 | TRBV20-1 | TRBD1 | TGCAGTGCTACCACAGACAGGGGGCCCTACGAGCAGTACTTC | CSATTDRGPYEQYF
12 | . | TRBJ1-1 | TRBV29-1 | . | TGCAGCGTTGTCACCGAGAACACTGAAGCTTTCTTT | CSVVTENTEAFF
14 | few | TRBJ2-7 | TRBV4-3 | . | TGCGCCAGCAGCCAAGATGACGTCGCCTACGAGCAGTACTTC | CASSQDDVAYEQYF
15 | few | TRBJ1-4 | TRBV6-5 | . | TGTGCCAGCAGTTACTCGACAGGCGTTAATGAAAAACTGTTTTTT | CASSYSTGVNEKLFF
11 | medium-sized | TRBJ2-2 | TRBV12-3/TRBV12-4 | . | TGTGCCAGCACGACTGCCGGGGAGCTGTTTTTT | CASTTAGELFF
14 | many | TRBJ2-1 | TRBV11-2 | . | TGTGCCAGCAGCTCGAGGCCCATGGGGAATGAGCAGTTCTTC | CASSSRPMGNEQFF
11 | . | TRBJ1-2 | TRBV25-1 | . | TGTGCCAGCTCTGGAGCTTATGGCTACACCTTC | CASSGAYGYTF
14 | many | TRBJ1-6 | TRBV20-1 | . | TGCAGTGCTAGAGATCCGGTAGGGCATTCACCCCTCCACTTT | CSARDPVGHSPLHF
12 | . | TRBJ1-6 | TRBV7-2 | . | TGTGCCAGCAGCCCTTATAATTCACCCCTCCACTTT | CASSPYNSPLHF
15 | many | TRBJ2-2 | TRBV4-3 | . | TGCGCCAGCAGCCAATCCCGGGACGGCACCGGGGAGCTGTTTTTT | CASSQSRDGTGELFF
13 | many | TRBJ2-5 | TRBV10-1 | TRBD1 | TGCGCCAGCAGTGACCAGACAGGGGAGACCCAGTACTTC | CASSDQTGETQYF
15 | . | TRBJ2-1 | TRBV6-5 | TRBD1 | TGTGCCAGCAGTTCTGGGACAGGCTTGTACAATGAGCAGTTCTTC | CASSSGTGLYNEQFF
16 | medium-sized | TRBJ2-6 | TRBV18 | TRBD2 | TGTGCCAGCTCACCACCCGGGGGGATCGGGGCCAACGTCCTGACTTTC | CASSPPGGIGANVLTF
11 | many | TRBJ1-2 | TRBV28 | . | TGTGCCAGCAGTCCATCATATGGCTACACCTTC | CASSPSYGYTF